Listed below are T cell receptor beta chains from one sample, sequenced in a study of HIV-infected children after antiretroviral therapy interruption. Using its own MiXCR run on the 3' RACE reads, TCRdb lists one record per CDR3 protein. The profile shows around 47,000 distinct CDR3 sequences, roughly 4% of them singletons. The material was CD45RA+ CD4+ T cells from PBMCs, pooled from several time points, obtained from a donor given antiretroviral therapy, either interrupted or continuous. These receptors all come from a pool of human donors with HIV. CDR3s include the opening cysteine and the closing phenylalanine or tryptophan. The D gene is left open where the match is weak. Rows give clone size only sometimes, using once, few, many, or a class for an expanded clone.

many	15	TRBV7-2	TRBJ2-6	NA	TGTGCCAGCAGCTTTGGAGCGGCCGGGGCCAACGTCCTGACTTTC	CASSFGAAGANVLTF
many	14	TRBV5-1	TRBJ2-2	NA	TGCGCCAGCAGCTGGGGGGACGGCACCGGGGAGCTGTTTTTT	CASSWGDGTGELFF
many	12	TRBV12-3/TRBV12-4	TRBJ2-7	NA	TGTGCCAGCAGTCTGGCGGGCTACGAGCAGTACTTC	CASSLAGYEQYF
few	15	TRBV3-1	TRBJ2-7	TRBD1	TGTGCCAGCAGCCAAGCCGGGACAGGGGTCAGCGAGCAGTACTTC	CASSQAGTGVSEQYF
many	13	TRBV5-1	TRBJ1-1	TRBD1	TGCGCCAGTACAACAGGGGGCGCCACTGAAGCTTTCTTT	CASTTGGATEAFF
many	11	TRBV5-8	TRBJ2-5	NA	TGTGCCAGCGGGGGGTCGGAGACCCAGTACTTC	CASGGSETQYF
many	15	TRBV6-5	TRBJ1-1	NA	TGTGCCAGCAGTTACCCGACATCTGGGACGGCTGAAGCTTTCTTT	CASSYPTSGTAEAFF
many	15	TRBV28	TRBJ2-5	TRBD1	TGTGCCAGCAGTTTGACAGGGGGGTTCCAAGAGACCCAGTACTTC	CASSLTGGFQETQYF
few	14	TRBV4-3	TRBJ2-4	NA	TGCGCCAGCAGCCAAGAGCCACGGTTGGACATTCAGTACTTC	CASSQEPRLDIQYF
NA	16	TRBV20-1	TRBJ2-1	TRBD2	TGCAGTGCTAGAGACCCAGGGACTAGCGGTATCAATGAGCAGTTCTTC	CSARDPGTSGINEQFF
many	12	TRBV12-3/TRBV12-4	TRBJ1-1	NA	TGTGCCAGCAGTTACGAGAACACTGAAGCTTTCTTT	CASSYENTEAFF
many	14	TRBV6-6	TRBJ2-1	NA	TGTGCCAGCAGCCCTCGCCGAGGGGACAATGAGCAGTTCTTC	CASSPRRGDNEQFF
NA	13	TRBV6-2/TRBV6-3	TRBJ1-1	TRBD1	TGTGCCAGCAGGACTGACAGGGGGTTGTCAGCTTTCTTT	CASRTDRGLSAFF
many	15	TRBV12-3/TRBV12-4	TRBJ1-1	NA	TGTGCCAGCAGCCCAGCTCCGGTGGGGGGAACTGAAGCTTTCTTT	CASSPAPVGGTEAFF
many	13	TRBV7-9	TRBJ1-2	NA	TGTGCCAGCAGCTTAGCAGGGGTCTATGGCTACACCTTC	CASSLAGVYGYTF
many	10	TRBV27	TRBJ2-7	NA	TGTGCCCCATGGTCCTACGAGCAGTACTTC	CAPWSYEQYF
many	14	TRBV7-4	TRBJ2-2	NA	TGTGCCAGCGGAGAACAGGGTTACACCGGGGAGCTGTTTTTT	CASGEQGYTGELFF
many	13	TRBV10-3	TRBJ2-2	NA	TGTGCCACCAGGACCGATGGCACCGGGGAGCTGTTTTTT	CATRTDGTGELFF
many	13	TRBV12-3/TRBV12-4	TRBJ1-2	NA	TGTGCCAGCAGGACGCAGGGGAACTATGGCTACACCTTC	CASRTQGNYGYTF
many	14	TRBV21-1	TRBJ2-7	NA	TGTGCCAGCAGCCCCCTGGACAGGGCCTACGAGCAGTACTTC	CASSPLDRAYEQYF
many	17	TRBV12-3/TRBV12-4	TRBJ2-1	TRBD2	TGTGCCAGCAGTTCCCCACTAGCGGGGGGACCCTACAATGAGCAGTTCTTC	CASSSPLAGGPYNEQFF
many	12	TRBV3-1	TRBJ2-1	NA	TGTGCCAGCAGCCAAGATCACAATGAGCAGTTCTTC	CASSQDHNEQFF
few	14	TRBV2	TRBJ2-3	NA	TGTGCCAGCAGTTGGGGCAGGGGAACAGATACGCAGTATTTT	CASSWGRGTDTQYF
many	16	TRBV12-3/TRBV12-4	TRBJ1-4	NA	TGTGCCAGCAGTTCCCCGGGACCAACAGCTAATGAAAAACTGTTTTTT	CASSSPGPTANEKLFF
many	13	TRBV28	TRBJ1-2	NA	TGTGCCAGCAGTCCCGACAGCCCCTATGGCTACACCTTC	CASSPDSPYGYTF
many	14	TRBV10-3	TRBJ1-1	NA	TGTGCCATCAGTGAGGGGAGGGCAGTTGCTGAAGCTTTCTTT	CAISEGRAVAEAFF
many	11	TRBV25-1	TRBJ2-7	NA	TGTGCCAGCAGTGATGAGGGCGAGCAGTACTTC	CASSDEGEQYF
many	15	TRBV20-1	TRBJ2-3	NA	TGCAGTGCTAGGTACAACGGGGCCCGGTCAGATACGCAGTATTTT	CSARYNGARSDTQYF
many	14	TRBV20-1	TRBJ1-3	NA	TGCAGTGCTAGAGGGCCGGATACTATAAACACCATATATTTT	CSARGPDTINTIYF
few	14	TRBV10-3	TRBJ1-1	NA	TGTGCCATCAGTTATCTGGCCAGTGACACTGAAGCTTTCTTT	CAISYLASDTEAFF
many	15	TRBV7-7	TRBJ2-2	NA	TGTGCCAGCAGCCCATCCTCTTATAACACCGGGGAGCTGTTTTTT	CASSPSSYNTGELFF
medium-sized	14	TRBV20-1	TRBJ1-5	NA	TGCAGTGCTAGTCTGGGGCAGTCAAATCAGCCCCAGCATTTT	CSASLGQSNQPQHF
NA	10	TRBV28	TRBJ1-2	NA	TGTGCCAGCAGTTCTTTTGGCTACACCTTC	CASSSFGYTF
many	13	TRBV24-1	TRBJ2-1	NA	TGTGCCACCAGTGACCCCTCGACAGGACGGCAGTTCTTC	CATSDPSTGRQFF
many	13	TRBV10-3	TRBJ2-1	NA	TGTGCCACCCAGGCAGGCTCCTACAATGAGCAGTTCTTC	CATQAGSYNEQFF
many	12	TRBV5-1	TRBJ1-2	NA	TGCGCCAGCAGCTTGGAGACCTATGGCTACACCTTC	CASSLETYGYTF
many	14	TRBV10-1	TRBJ2-3	NA	TGCGCCAGCAGTGACCGTGGGTGGTCAGATACGCAGTATTTT	CASSDRGWSDTQYF
NA	12	TRBV29-1	TRBJ1-2	TRBD1	TGCAGCGTTGTGGGGACAGGGAATGGCTACACCTTC	CSVVGTGNGYTF
many	13	TRBV3-1	TRBJ1-1	TRBD1	TGTGCCAGCAGCCCGAGGACAGGGGGCAGGGCTTTCTTT	CASSPRTGGRAFF
many	15	TRBV19	TRBJ2-1	NA	TGTGCCAGTAGTATAGAGGGGAGCTCCTACAATGAGCAGTTCTTC	CASSIEGSSYNEQFF
many	16	TRBV12-3/TRBV12-4	TRBJ2-6	TRBD2	TGTGCCACCGCGGGGGAGCGGGCCGGTGGGGCCAACGTCCTGACTTTC	CATAGERAGGANVLTF
many	17	TRBV3-1	TRBJ2-2	TRBD2	TGTGCCAGCAGCCCGCCGACTAGCGGGGCGGACACCGGGGAGCTGTTTTTT	CASSPPTSGADTGELFF